The rows below give T cell receptor beta chains drawn from one sample of a study of CD8 T cells in ankylosing spondylitis. MiXCR was run by TCRdb on the 5' RACE reads, yielding one entry per CDR3 protein. The sample holds around 120,000 distinct CDR3 sequences, roughly 15% seen once. Sequenced: blood, either unsorted or a sorted T cell fraction (not recorded which). These TCRs come from a female donor with ankylosing spondylitis or in good health (not recorded which). CDR3s include the opening cysteine and the closing phenylalanine or tryptophan. The D gene is left open where the match is weak. Expanded clones get a size class; other rows say once, few or many, or leave the size out.

>TRBJ2-2|-|TRBV20-1|14|many
TGCAGTGCGGACACACCCCTAAAGGCCGGGGAGCTGTTTTTT
CSADTPLKAGELFF
>TRBJ2-1|-|TRBV14|15|-
TGTGCCAGCAGCCCCCTCGGAATTCAGAATAATGAGCAGTTCTTC
CASSPLGIQNNEQFF
>TRBJ2-1|-|TRBV7-9|16|many
TGTGCCAGCGCTAGAGATGGTCTGCGGGGCTACAATGAGCAGTTCTTC
CASARDGLRGYNEQFF
>TRBJ2-7|-|TRBV20-1|12|-
TGCAGTGCCACAGAGGGGTTTTACGAGCAGTACTTC
CSATEGFYEQYF
>TRBJ2-2|TRBD2|TRBV28|20|many
TGTGCCAGCACTGGGGGACTAGCGGGGATAACAGGCACCTACACCGGGGAGCTGTTTTTT
CASTGGLAGITGTYTGELFF
>TRBJ2-7|TRBD2|TRBV7-2|15|-
TGTGCCAGCACCCCCGCCCTAGCGGCCTCCTACGAGCAGTACTTC
CASTPALAASYEQYF
>TRBJ2-1|-|TRBV7-2|17|many
TGTGCCAGCAGCTTACGTGGGGGAGGATCCTTTTACAATGAGCAGTTCTTC
CASSLRGGGSFYNEQFF
>TRBJ2-3|-|TRBV2|14|-
TGTGCCAGCAGTGGTTATCGCAGCACAGATACGCAGTATTTT
CASSGYRSTDTQYF
>TRBJ1-6|TRBD1|TRBV7-2|15|-
TGTGCCAGCGTTTTCACCGGGACAGGGAATTCACCCCTCCACTTT
CASVFTGTGNSPLHF
>TRBJ2-5|TRBD2|TRBV20-1|15|many
TGCAGTGCTCCACCCCTAGCGGGGGGACGGGAGACCCAGTACTTC
CSAPPLAGGRETQYF
>TRBJ2-3|-|TRBV11-2|15|few
TGTGCCAGCAGCTTAGGTCCTATTCAGGGTCGGCCGCAGTATTTT
CASSLGPIQGRPQYF
>TRBJ2-7|-|TRBV10-3|17|-
TGTGCCATCAGTGCTCGGGGGCGGCGGGAAGGTCCCTACGAGCAGTACTTC
CAISARGRREGPYEQYF
>TRBJ1-2|-|TRBV3-1|13|many
TGTGCCAGCAGCCAAGGTTTTGGGTACGGCTACACCTTC
CASSQGFGYGYTF
>TRBJ2-7|TRBD2|TRBV20-1|12|many
TGCAGTGCCATAGCGGGGGGGTACGAGCAGTACTTC
CSAIAGGYEQYF
>TRBJ2-2|-|TRBV5-1|15|many
TGCGCCAGCAGCTTGGCTGCAGTTAACACCGGGGAGCTGTTTTTT
CASSLAAVNTGELFF
>TRBJ2-3|TRBD1|TRBV12-3/TRBV12-4|15|-
TGTGCCAGCAGTCCGGACAGGGGGGGCACAGATACGCAGTATTTT
CASSPDRGGTDTQYF
>TRBJ1-2|-|TRBV18|13|few
TGTGCCAGCTCACCTGCGGAGCGGGGAGGCTACACCTTC
CASSPAERGGYTF